This is a list of T cell receptor beta chains from one sample in a study of T cells in Graves' hyperthyroidism and ophthalmopathy. TCRdb used MiXCR to reprocess the multiplex PCR reads, holding one entry per CDR3 protein. The data hold about 250,000 distinct CDR3 sequences, with 20% to 25% observed a single time. Specimen: blood. Source of these receptors: a man aged 30 to 39 with Graves' ophthalmopathy. CDR3s include the opening cysteine and the closing phenylalanine or tryptophan. A D gene is named only where the DNA matches it firmly. Size is omitted from some rows. Given values are once, few, many or a class for expanded clones.

CDR3,DNA,D,size,J,V
CASSGWTSGSEQYF,TGTGCCAGCAGCGGCTGGACTAGCGGGAGCGAGCAGTACTTC,TRBD2,few,TRBJ2-7,TRBV3-1
CASSRRGTYEQYF,TGTGCCAGCAGTCGCAGGGGAACCTACGAGCAGTACTTC,NA,NA,TRBJ2-7,TRBV27
CASSPPGSPRQYNEQFF,TGTGCCAGCTCACCACCGGGGAGTCCTCGCCAATACAATGAGCAGTTCTTC,NA,NA,TRBJ2-1,TRBV18
CASSYVAAVGNSYEQYF,TGTGCCAGCAGTTACGTCGCGGCCGTCGGGAACTCCTACGAGCAGTACTTC,NA,many,TRBJ2-7,TRBV6-6
CSVNRDSQSTEAFF,TGCAGCGTGAACCGAGACAGTCAATCTACTGAAGCTTTCTTT,NA,many,TRBJ1-1,TRBV29-1
CASTKSTGTVNTGELFF,TGTGCCAGCACCAAATCTACCGGGACAGTTAACACCGGGGAGCTGTTTTTT,TRBD1,NA,TRBJ2-2,TRBV11-3
CASSLTGGIPYEQYF,TGTGCCAGCAGCCTAACAGGGGGCATCCCCTACGAGCAGTACTTC,TRBD1,few,TRBJ2-7,TRBV3-1
CASSGNRAVYGYTF,TGTGCCAGCAGTGGGAACAGGGCCGTCTATGGCTACACCTTC,NA,NA,TRBJ1-2,TRBV2
CANREGKNTGELFF,TGTGCCAATCGGGAGGGCAAAAACACCGGGGAGCTGTTTTTT,TRBD2,NA,TRBJ2-2,TRBV10-3
CASSSRRYNEQFF,TGTGCCAGCAGTTCCCGGCGCTACAATGAGCAGTTCTTC,NA,NA,TRBJ2-1,TRBV12-3/TRBV12-4
CATSDQTSGSRDEQFF,TGTGCCACCAGTGATCAGACTAGCGGGAGTCGGGATGAGCAGTTCTTC,TRBD2,few,TRBJ2-1,TRBV24-1
CASSVGPLSGNTIYF,TGTGCCAGTAGTGTCGGGCCCCTTTCTGGAAACACCATATATTTT,NA,NA,TRBJ1-3,TRBV19
CASSGTGGPHEQYF,TGTGCCAGCAGTGGGACAGGGGGTCCCCACGAGCAGTACTTC,TRBD1,NA,TRBJ2-7,TRBV12-3/TRBV12-4
CATSREGSFNEKLFF,TGTGCCACCAGCAGAGAAGGGTCGTTTAATGAAAAACTGTTTTTT,NA,NA,TRBJ1-4,TRBV15
CASRENTEAFF,TGTGCCAGCAGAGAAAACACTGAAGCTTTCTTT,NA,few,TRBJ1-1,TRBV6-1
CSVGRLLTGELFF,TGCAGCGTTGGACGGCTCCTCACCGGGGAGCTGTTTTTT,NA,few,TRBJ2-2,TRBV29-1
CASSPYGAAGTEAFF,TGCGCCAGCAGCCCGTATGGTGCGGCCGGCACTGAAGCTTTCTTT,NA,NA,TRBJ1-1,TRBV7-9
CAWSPDRTNYGYTF,TGTGCCTGGAGCCCAGACAGGACTAACTATGGCTACACCTTC,NA,many,TRBJ1-2,TRBV30
CAISGTGSTYNEQFF,TGTGCCATCAGTGGAACCGGGTCAACCTACAATGAGCAGTTCTTC,NA,NA,TRBJ2-1,TRBV10-3
CASSFGQVQYF,TGTGCCAGCAGCTTTGGTCAAGTGCAGTATTTT,NA,NA,TRBJ2-3,TRBV7-2
CASSYTLQGTNQPQHF,TGTGCCAGCAGTTACACGCTCCAGGGGACCAATCAGCCCCAGCATTTT,NA,NA,TRBJ1-5,TRBV6-9
CSARDNKRGETQYF,TGCAGTGCCCGGGACAACAAACGGGGGGAGACCCAGTACTTC,NA,NA,TRBJ2-5,TRBV20-1
CASWGQGVFNEQYF,TGTGCCAGCTGGGGACAGGGGGTCTTCAACGAGCAGTACTTC,TRBD1,many,TRBJ2-7,TRBV6-1
CASGFSGTSGGGYNEQFF,TGTGCTAGTGGTTTCTCCGGGACTAGCGGGGGAGGATACAATGAGCAGTTCTTC,TRBD2,many,TRBJ2-1,TRBV12-5
CASSWETGTIDYEQYF,TGTGCCAGCAGTTGGGAGACAGGGACGATCGATTACGAGCAGTACTTC,TRBD1,many,TRBJ2-7,TRBV28
CASSDSAVKAGEQYF,TGTGCCAGCAGTGATTCCGCGGTCAAGGCGGGAGAGCAGTACTTC,NA,few,TRBJ2-7,TRBV2
CASSHGQGLDYGYTF,TGTGCCAGCAGCCATGGACAGGGGCTTGACTATGGCTACACCTTC,TRBD1,NA,TRBJ1-2,TRBV7-2
CASSQGLASSGEQYF,TGTGCCAGCAGTCAAGGACTAGCCAGTTCTGGGGAGCAGTACTTC,TRBD2,many,TRBJ2-7,TRBV12-3/TRBV12-4
CASSEQGTGNTKAFF,TGTGCCAGTAGCGAACAGGGGACGGGGAACACTAAAGCTTTCTTT,TRBD1,few,TRBJ1-1,TRBV19
CSARDGGRAPYNEQFF,TGCAGTGCTAGAGATGGAGGGAGGGCCCCCTACAATGAGCAGTTCTTC,TRBD2,NA,TRBJ2-1,TRBV20-1
CASSGVMDRGTYSNQPQHF,TGTGCCAGTAGTGGCGTCATGGACAGGGGGACGTATAGCAATCAGCCCCAGCATTTT,TRBD1,few,TRBJ1-5,TRBV19
CSVPGLAGPTDTQYF,TGCAGCGTTCCCGGACTAGCGGGACCCACAGATACGCAGTATTTT,TRBD2,NA,TRBJ2-3,TRBV29-1
CASSSPSGSGRSSGEQFF,TGTGCCAGCAGCTCACCGTCGGGTAGCGGGAGAAGTTCGGGTGAGCAGTTCTTC,TRBD2,many,TRBJ2-1,TRBV11-1
CASSFPGLTGSCFF,NA,NA,many,TRBJ2-2,TRBV11-2
CASRRTLARGGTDTQYF,TGTGCCAGCAGACGAACATTGGCCCGCGGTGGCACAGATACGCAGTATTTT,NA,NA,TRBJ2-3,TRBV12-3/TRBV12-4
CASNSGAGELFF,TGTGCCTCGAACTCAGGGGCCGGGGAGCTGTTTTTT,NA,once,TRBJ2-2,TRBV24-1
CSPVQGQNTEAFF,TGCAGCCCCGTACAGGGACAGAACACTGAAGCTTTCTTT,NA,many,TRBJ1-1,TRBV20-1
CATGGTSGRSEQFF,TGTGCCACCGGGGGGACTAGCGGGAGGAGCGAGCAGTTCTTC,TRBD2,NA,TRBJ2-1,TRBV10-3
CSARTTSQYSYEQYF,TGCAGTGCTAGGACGACTAGCCAATACTCCTACGAGCAGTACTTC,TRBD2,few,TRBJ2-7,TRBV20-1
CASSHHYGKSDNEQFF,TGTGCCAGCAGCCACCACTATGGGAAATCGGACAATGAGCAGTTCTTC,NA,many,TRBJ2-1,TRBV12-3/TRBV12-4
CASSWLNQPQHF,TGTGCCAGCAGTTGGCTGAATCAGCCCCAGCATTTT,NA,few,TRBJ1-5,TRBV28
CASSSGQNYGYTF,TGTGCCAGCAGCTCGGGACAGAACTATGGCTACACCTTC,TRBD1,NA,TRBJ1-2,TRBV5-4
CASSLGLAGGDEQYF,TGTGCCAGCAGCTTAGGACTAGCGGGAGGGGACGAGCAGTACTTC,TRBD2,many,TRBJ2-7,TRBV11-3
CASSLLGGEQYF,TGTGCCAGCAGTTTATTGGGAGGAGAGCAGTACTTC,NA,many,TRBJ2-7,TRBV28
CASSYSSPTSGVSYEQYF,TGTGCCAGCAGTTATTCGTCCCCGACTAGCGGAGTCTCCTACGAGCAGTACTTC,TRBD2,few,TRBJ2-7,TRBV6-2/TRBV6-3
CASSRTSSTDTQYF,TGTGCCAGCAGTAGGACTAGTTCGACAGATACGCAGTATTTT,TRBD2,many,TRBJ2-3,TRBV2
CSARDPYGADTQYF,TGCAGTGCTAGAGATCCGTACGGGGCAGATACGCAGTATTTT,NA,NA,TRBJ2-3,TRBV20-1
CASSVVALADLAGELFF,TGTGCCAGCAGCGTAGTAGCGCTAGCGGATTTGGCCGGGGAGCTGTTTTTT,TRBD2,NA,TRBJ2-2,TRBV9
CASSYSDRTYSPLHF,TGTGCCAGCAGTTACTCGGACAGGACCTATTCACCCCTCCACTTT,TRBD1,few,TRBJ1-6,TRBV6-5
CASRSPLYGYTF,TGTGCCAGCAGATCTCCGTTATATGGCTACACCTTC,NA,few,TRBJ1-2,TRBV5-6
CSARRGRSNSPLHF,TGCAGTGCTAGAAGGGGACGGTCTAATTCACCCCTCCACTTT,NA,few,TRBJ1-6,TRBV20-1